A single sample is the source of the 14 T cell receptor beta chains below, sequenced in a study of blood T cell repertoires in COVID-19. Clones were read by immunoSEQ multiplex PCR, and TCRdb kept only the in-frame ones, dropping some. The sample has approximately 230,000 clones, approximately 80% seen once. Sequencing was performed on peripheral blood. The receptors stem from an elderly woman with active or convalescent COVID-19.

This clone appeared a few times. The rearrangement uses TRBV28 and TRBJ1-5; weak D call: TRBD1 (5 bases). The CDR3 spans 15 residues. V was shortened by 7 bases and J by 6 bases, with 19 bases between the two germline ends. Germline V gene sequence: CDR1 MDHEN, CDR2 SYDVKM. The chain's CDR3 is CASKASGGRRQPQHF. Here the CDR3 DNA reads TGTGCCAGCAAGGCCAGTGGGGGGAGGCGTCAGCCCCAGCATTTT.

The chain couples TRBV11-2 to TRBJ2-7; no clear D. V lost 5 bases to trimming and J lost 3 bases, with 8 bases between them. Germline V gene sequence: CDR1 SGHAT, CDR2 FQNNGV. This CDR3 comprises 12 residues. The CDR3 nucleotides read TGTGCCAGCAGCCAAGCCCTCTACGAGCAGTACTTC. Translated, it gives CASSQALYEQYF.

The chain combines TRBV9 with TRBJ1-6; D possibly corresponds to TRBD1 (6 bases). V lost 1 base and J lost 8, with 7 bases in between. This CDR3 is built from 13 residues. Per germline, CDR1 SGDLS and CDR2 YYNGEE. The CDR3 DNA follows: TGTGCCAGCAGCGTAAACAGGGATTCACCCCTCCACTTT. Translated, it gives CASSVNRDSPLHF. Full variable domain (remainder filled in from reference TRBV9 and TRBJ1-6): DSGVTQTPKHLITATGQRVTLRCSPRSGDLSVYWYQQSLDQGLQFLIQYYNGEERAKGNILERFSAQQFPDLHSELNLSSLELGDSALYFCASSVNRDSPLHFGNGTRLTVT.

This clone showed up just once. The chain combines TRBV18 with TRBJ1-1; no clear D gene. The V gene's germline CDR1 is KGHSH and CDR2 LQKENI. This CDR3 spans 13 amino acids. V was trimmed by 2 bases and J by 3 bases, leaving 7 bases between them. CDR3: CASSPIPDTEAFF. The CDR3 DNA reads TGTGCCAGCTCACCAATTCCGGACACTGAAGCTTTCTTT.

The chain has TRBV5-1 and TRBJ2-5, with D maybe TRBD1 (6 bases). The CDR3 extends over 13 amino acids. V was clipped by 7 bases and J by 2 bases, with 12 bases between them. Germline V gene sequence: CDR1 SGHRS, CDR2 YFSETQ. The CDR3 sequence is CASAGQIQETQYF. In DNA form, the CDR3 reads TGCGCCAGCGCCGGACAGATTCAAGAGACCCAGTACTTC. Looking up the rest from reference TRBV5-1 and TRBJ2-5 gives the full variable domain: KAGVTQTPRYLIKTRGQQVTLSCSPISGHRSVSWYQQTPGQGLQFLFEYFSETQRNKGNFPGRFSGRQFSNSRSEMNVSTLELGDSALYLCASAGQIQETQYFGPGTRLLVL.

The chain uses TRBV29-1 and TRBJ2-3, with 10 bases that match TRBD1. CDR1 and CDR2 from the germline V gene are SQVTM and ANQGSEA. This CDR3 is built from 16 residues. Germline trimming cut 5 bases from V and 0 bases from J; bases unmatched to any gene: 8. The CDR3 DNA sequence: TGCAGCGTTCGGTCCGGGACAGGGGATAGCACAGATACGCAGTATTTT. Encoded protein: CSVRSGTGDSTDTQYF.

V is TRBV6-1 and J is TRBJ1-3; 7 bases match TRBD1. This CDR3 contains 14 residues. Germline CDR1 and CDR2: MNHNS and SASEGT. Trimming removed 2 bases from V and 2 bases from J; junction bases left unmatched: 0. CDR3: CASSEQGAGNTIYF. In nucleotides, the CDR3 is TGTGCCAGCAGTGAACAGGGGGCTGGAAACACCATATATTTT.

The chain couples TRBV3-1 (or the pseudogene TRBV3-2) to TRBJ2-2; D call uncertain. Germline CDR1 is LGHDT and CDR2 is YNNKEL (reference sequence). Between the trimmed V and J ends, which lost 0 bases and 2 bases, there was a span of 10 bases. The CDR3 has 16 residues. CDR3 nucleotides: TGTGCCAGCAGCCAAGATCTGATAGCCAACACCGGGGAGCTGTTTTTT. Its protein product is CASSQDLIANTGELFF.

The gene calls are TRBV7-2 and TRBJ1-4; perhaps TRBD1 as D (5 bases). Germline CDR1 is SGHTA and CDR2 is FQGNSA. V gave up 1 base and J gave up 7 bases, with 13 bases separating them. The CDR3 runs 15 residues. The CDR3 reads CASSLGQGIGEKLFF. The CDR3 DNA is TGTGCCAGCAGCTTAGGGCAGGGTATTGGTGAAAAACTGTTTTTT.

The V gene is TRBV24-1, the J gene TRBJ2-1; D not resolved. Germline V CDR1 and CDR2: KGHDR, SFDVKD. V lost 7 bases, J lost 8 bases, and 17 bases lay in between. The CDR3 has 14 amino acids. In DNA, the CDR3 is TGTGCCACCAGCGGGTGGAGTGCAGTGGATGAGCAGTTCTTC. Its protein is CATSGWSAVDEQFF.

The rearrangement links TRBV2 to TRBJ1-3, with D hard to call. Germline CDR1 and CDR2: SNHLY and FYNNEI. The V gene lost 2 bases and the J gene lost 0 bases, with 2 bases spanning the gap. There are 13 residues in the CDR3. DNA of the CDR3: TGTGCCAGCAGTGAATACTCTGGAAACACCATATATTTT. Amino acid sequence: CASSEYSGNTIYF. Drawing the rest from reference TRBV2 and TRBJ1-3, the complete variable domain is EPEVTQTPSHQVTQMGQEVILRCVPISNHLYFYWYRQILGQKVEFLVSFYNNEISEKSEIFDDQFSVERPDGSNFTLKIRSTKLEDSAMYFCASSEYSGNTIYFGEGSWLTVV.

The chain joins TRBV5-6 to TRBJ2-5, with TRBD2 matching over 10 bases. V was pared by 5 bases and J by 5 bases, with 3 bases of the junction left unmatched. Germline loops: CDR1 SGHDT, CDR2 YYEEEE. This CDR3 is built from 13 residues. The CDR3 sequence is CASRGSGGETQYF. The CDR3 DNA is TGTGCCAGCAGAGGTAGCGGGGGGGAGACCCAGTACTTC.

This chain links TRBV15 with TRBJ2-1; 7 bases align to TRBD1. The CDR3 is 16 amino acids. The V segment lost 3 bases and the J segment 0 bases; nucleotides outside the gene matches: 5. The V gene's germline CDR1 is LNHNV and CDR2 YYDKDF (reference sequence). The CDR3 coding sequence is TGTGCCACCAGCAGTCCACAGGGGTACTCCTACAATGAGCAGTTCTTC. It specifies CATSSPQGYSYNEQFF. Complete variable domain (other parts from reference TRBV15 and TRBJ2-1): DAMVIQNPRYQVTQFGKPVTLSCSQTLNHNVMYWYQQKSSQAPKLLFHYYDKDFNNEADTPDNFQSRRPNTSFCFLDIRSPGLGDTAMYLCATSSPQGYSYNEQFFGPGTRLTVL.

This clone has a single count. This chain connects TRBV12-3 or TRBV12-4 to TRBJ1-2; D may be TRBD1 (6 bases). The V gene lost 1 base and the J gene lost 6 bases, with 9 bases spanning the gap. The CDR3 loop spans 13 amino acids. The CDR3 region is CASSLGRGNGYTF. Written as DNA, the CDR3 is TGTGCCAGCAGTTTAGGCAGGGGAAATGGCTACACCTTC.